The rows below give T cell receptor beta chains drawn from one sample of a study of regulatory T cells in long-lasting Graves disease. A single record per CDR3 protein comes from TCRdb applying MiXCR to the multiplex PCR reads. The sample includes roughly 350,000 distinct CDR3 sequences, about 17% of them seen just once. This sample was shared with a second study, whose subject was T cells in Graves' hyperthyroidism and ophthalmopathy.

Here the sequenced sample was peripheral blood mononuclear cells (PBMCs), taken at new diagnosis, from a patient treated with antithyroid drugs. These receptors were taken from a woman younger than 30 with Graves disease. CDR3s include the opening cysteine and the closing phenylalanine or tryptophan. Clone size is given for some rows only: seen once, a few or many times, or a class if the clone is expanded.

j_gene: TRBJ2-2
abundance: .
v_gene: TRBV12-3/TRBV12-4
CDR3aa: CASSLIRGELFF

j_gene: TRBJ1-6
abundance: many
v_gene: TRBV28
CDR3aa: CASTRGHLNSPLHF

j_gene: TRBJ2-5
abundance: .
v_gene: TRBV9
CDR3aa: CASSAYLLAGGEETQYF

j_gene: TRBJ1-5
abundance: .
v_gene: TRBV2
CDR3aa: CASSESGSQPQHF

j_gene: TRBJ2-4
abundance: once
v_gene: TRBV6-5
CDR3aa: CASSSVKSKNIQYF

j_gene: TRBJ2-2
abundance: .
v_gene: TRBV7-8
CDR3aa: CASSLLAGISGELFF

j_gene: TRBJ1-1
abundance: .
v_gene: TRBV12-3/TRBV12-4
CDR3aa: CASRAGTSNTEAFF

j_gene: TRBJ2-1
abundance: few
v_gene: TRBV2
CDR3aa: CASTREETRYF

j_gene: TRBJ2-3
abundance: many
v_gene: TRBV5-5
CDR3aa: CASSFLAGVSTRSTDTQYF

j_gene: TRBJ2-3
abundance: .
v_gene: TRBV9
CDR3aa: CASSAAGGGLSTDTQYF

j_gene: TRBJ2-7
abundance: few
v_gene: TRBV6-1
CDR3aa: CAGSSGRGPTREQYF

j_gene: TRBJ2-7
abundance: many
v_gene: TRBV6-1
CDR3aa: CASSLGRATLSYEQYF

j_gene: TRBJ2-7
abundance: .
v_gene: TRBV2
CDR3aa: CASSPRTAAYGQYF

j_gene: TRBJ2-3
abundance: many
v_gene: TRBV10-2
CDR3aa: CASSELDTQYF

j_gene: TRBJ1-1
abundance: few
v_gene: TRBV9
CDR3aa: CASSVEGQGVVEAFF

j_gene: TRBJ1-1
abundance: many
v_gene: TRBV3-1
CDR3aa: CASRDSGGQGAEAFF